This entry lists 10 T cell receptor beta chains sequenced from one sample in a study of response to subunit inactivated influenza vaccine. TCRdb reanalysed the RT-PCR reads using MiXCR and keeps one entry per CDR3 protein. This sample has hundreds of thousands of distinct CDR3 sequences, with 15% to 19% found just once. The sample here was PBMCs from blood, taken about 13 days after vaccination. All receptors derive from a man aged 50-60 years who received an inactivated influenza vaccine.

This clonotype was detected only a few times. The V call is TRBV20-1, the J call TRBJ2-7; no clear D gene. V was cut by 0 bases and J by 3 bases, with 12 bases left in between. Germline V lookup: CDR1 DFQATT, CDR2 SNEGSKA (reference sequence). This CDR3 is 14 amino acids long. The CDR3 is CSARERREYYEQYF. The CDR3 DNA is TGCAGTGCTAGAGAACGACGAGAGTACTACGAGCAGTACTTC.

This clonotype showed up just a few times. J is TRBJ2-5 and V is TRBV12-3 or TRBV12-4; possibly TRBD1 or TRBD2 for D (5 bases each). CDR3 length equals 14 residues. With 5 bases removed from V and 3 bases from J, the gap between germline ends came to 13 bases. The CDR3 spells CASSGPGPKETQYF. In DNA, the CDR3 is TGTGCCAGCAGTGGTCCGGGACCGAAAGAGACCCAGTACTTC.

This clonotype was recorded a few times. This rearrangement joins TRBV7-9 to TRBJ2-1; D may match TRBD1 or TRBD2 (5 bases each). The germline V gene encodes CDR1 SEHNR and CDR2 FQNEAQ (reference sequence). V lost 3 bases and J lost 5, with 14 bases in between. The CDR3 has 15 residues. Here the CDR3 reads CASSFKLGPNNEQFF. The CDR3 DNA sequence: TGTGCCAGCAGCTTTAAATTGGGACCTAACAATGAGCAGTTCTTC.

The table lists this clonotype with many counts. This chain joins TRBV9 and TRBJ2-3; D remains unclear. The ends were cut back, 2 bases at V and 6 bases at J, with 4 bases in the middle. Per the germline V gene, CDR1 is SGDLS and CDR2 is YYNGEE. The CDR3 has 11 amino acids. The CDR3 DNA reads TGTGCCAGCAGCGTTGCTGATACGCAGTATTTT. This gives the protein CASSVADTQYF. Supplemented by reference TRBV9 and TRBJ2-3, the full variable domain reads DSGVTQTPKHLITATGQRVTLRCSPRSGDLSVYWYQQSLDQGLQFLIQYYNGEERAKGNILERFSAQQFPDLHSELNLSSLELGDSALYFCASSVADTQYFGPGTRLTVL.

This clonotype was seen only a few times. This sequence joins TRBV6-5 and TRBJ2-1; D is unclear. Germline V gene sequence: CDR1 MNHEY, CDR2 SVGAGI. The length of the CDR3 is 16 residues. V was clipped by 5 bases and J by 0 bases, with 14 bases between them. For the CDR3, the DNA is TGTGCCAGCAGTACCGACGGCACTAACTCCTACAATGAGCAGTTCTTC. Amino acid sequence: CASSTDGTNSYNEQFF.

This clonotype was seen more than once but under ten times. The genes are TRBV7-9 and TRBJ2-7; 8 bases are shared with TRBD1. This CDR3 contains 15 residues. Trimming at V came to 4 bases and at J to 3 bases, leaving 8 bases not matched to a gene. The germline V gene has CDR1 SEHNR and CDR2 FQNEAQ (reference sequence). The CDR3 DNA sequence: TGTGCCAGCAGCTCGACAGGGGCCGAAAGCTACGAGCAGTACTTC. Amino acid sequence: CASSSTGAESYEQYF.

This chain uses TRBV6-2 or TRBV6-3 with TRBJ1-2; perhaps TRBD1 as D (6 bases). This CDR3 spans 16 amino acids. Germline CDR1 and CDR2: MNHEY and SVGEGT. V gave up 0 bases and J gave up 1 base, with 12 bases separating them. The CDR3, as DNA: TGTGCCAGCAGTTACTCAGGACAGTCTATTAACTATGGCTACACCTTC. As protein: CASSYSGQSINYGYTF.

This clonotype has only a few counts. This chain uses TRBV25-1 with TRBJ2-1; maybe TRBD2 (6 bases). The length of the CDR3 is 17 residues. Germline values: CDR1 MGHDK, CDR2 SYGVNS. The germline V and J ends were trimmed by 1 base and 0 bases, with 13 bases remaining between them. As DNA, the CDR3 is TGTGCCAGCAGTGAATGGTCTAGCGTCAGCTCCTACAATGAGCAGTTCTTC. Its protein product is CASSEWSSVSSYNEQFF.

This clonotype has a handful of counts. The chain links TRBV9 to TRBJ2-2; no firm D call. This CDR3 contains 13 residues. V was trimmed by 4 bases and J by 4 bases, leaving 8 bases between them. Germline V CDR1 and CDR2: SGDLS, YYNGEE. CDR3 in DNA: TGTGCCAGCAGCATACAAGCCACCGGGGAGCTGTTTTTT. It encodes CASSIQATGELFF.

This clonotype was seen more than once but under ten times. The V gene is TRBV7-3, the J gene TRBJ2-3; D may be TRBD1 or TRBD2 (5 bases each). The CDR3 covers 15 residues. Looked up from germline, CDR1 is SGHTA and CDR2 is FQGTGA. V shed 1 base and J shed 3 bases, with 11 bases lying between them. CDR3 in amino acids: CASSLSQGRTDTQYF. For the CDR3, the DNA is TGTGCCAGCAGCTTAAGCCAGGGACGGACAGATACGCAGTATTTT. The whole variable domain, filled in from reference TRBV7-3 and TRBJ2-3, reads GAGVSQTPSNKVTEKGKYVELRCDPISGHTALYWYRQSLGQGPEFLIYFQGTGAADDSGLPNDRFFAVRPEGSVSTLKIQRTERGDSAVYLCASSLSQGRTDTQYFGPGTRLTVL.